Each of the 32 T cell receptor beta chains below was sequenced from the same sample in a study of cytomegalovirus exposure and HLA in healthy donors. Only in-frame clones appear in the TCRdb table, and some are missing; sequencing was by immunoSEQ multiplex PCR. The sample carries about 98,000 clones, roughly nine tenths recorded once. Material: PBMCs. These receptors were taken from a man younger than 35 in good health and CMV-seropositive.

Here the CDR3 DNA reads TGTGCCAGCATACGTTCTAGGGGCCTTACGTACCAAGAGACCCAGTACTTC. Amino acids: CASIRSRGLTYQETQYF. The chain combines TRBV2 with TRBJ2-5; D perhaps matches TRBD1 (5 bases). The germline CDR1 and CDR2 sequences are SNHLY and FYNNEI. This CDR3 is 17 amino acids long. Trimming took 7 bases from V and 0 from J, leaving 21 bases between them.

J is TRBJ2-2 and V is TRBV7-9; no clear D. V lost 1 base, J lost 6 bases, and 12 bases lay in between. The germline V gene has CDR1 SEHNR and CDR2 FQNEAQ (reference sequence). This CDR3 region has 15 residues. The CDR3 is CASSLEFVRSGELFF. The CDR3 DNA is TGTGCCAGCAGCTTAGAATTTGTCAGATCCGGGGAGCTGTTTTTT.

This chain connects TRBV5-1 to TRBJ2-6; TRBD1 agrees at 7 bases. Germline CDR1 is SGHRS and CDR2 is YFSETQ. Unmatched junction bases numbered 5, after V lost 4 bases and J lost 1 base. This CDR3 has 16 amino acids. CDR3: CASSTPGQSGANVLTF. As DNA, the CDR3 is TGCGCCAGCAGCACCCCGGGACAGTCTGGGGCCAACGTCCTGACTTTC. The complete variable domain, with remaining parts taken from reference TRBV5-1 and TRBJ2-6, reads KAGVTQTPRYLIKTRGQQVTLSCSPISGHRSVSWYQQTPGQGLQFLFEYFSETQRNKGNFPGRFSGRQFSNSRSEMNVSTLELGDSALYLCASSTPGQSGANVLTFGAGSRLTVL.

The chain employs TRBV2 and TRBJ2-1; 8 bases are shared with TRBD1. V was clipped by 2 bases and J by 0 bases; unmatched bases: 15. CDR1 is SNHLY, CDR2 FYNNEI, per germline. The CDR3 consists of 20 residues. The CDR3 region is CASSESFGTGESSSYNEQFF. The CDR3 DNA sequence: TGTGCCAGCAGTGAATCTTTCGGGACAGGAGAATCCAGCTCCTACAATGAGCAGTTCTTC.

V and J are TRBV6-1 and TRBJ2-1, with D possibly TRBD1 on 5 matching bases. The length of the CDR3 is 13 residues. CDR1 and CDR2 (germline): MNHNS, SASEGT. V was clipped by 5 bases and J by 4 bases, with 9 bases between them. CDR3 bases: TGTGCCAGCAGTACAGGATTATACAATGAGCAGTTCTTC. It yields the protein CASSTGLYNEQFF.

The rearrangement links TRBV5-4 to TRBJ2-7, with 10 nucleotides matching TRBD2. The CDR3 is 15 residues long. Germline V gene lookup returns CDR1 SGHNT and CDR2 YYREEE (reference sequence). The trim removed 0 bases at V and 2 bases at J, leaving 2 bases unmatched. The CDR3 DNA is TGTGCCAGCAGCTTGGAGAGCGGGGGGGCCTACGAGCAGTACTTC. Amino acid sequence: CASSLESGGAYEQYF.

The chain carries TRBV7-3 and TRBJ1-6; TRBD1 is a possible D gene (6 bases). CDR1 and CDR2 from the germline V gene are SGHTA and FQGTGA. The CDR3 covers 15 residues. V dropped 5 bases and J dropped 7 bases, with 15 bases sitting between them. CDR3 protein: CASSLHRDTNSPLHF. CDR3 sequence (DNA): TGTGCCAGCAGCCTCCACCGGGACACCAATTCACCCCTCCACTTT.

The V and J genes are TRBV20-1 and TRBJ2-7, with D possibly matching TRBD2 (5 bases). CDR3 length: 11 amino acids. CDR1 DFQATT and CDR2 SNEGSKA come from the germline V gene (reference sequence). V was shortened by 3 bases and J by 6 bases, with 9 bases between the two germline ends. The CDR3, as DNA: TGCAGTGCTAGCGGCGAGGGCGAGCAGTACTTC. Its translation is CSASGEGEQYF.

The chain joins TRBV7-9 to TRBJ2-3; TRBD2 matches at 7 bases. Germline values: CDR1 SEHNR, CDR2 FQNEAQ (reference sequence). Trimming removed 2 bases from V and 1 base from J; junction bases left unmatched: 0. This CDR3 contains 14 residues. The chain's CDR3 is CASSLTSGTDTQYF. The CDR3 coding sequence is TGTGCCAGCAGCTTAACTAGCGGCACAGATACGCAGTATTTT.

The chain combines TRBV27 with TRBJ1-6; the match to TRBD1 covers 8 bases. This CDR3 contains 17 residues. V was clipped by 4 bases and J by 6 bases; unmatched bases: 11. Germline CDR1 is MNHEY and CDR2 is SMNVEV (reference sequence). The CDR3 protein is CASSWRKDRAINSPLHF. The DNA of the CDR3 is TGTGCCAGCAGTTGGAGGAAGGACAGGGCCATTAATTCACCCCTCCACTTT.

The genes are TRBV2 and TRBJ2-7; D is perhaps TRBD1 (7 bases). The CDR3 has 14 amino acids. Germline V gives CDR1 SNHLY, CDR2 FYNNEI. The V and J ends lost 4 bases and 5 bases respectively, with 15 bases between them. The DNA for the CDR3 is TGTGCCAGCAGTGGGGGCAGGGGGGCGAACGAGCAGTACTTC. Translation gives CASSGGRGANEQYF.

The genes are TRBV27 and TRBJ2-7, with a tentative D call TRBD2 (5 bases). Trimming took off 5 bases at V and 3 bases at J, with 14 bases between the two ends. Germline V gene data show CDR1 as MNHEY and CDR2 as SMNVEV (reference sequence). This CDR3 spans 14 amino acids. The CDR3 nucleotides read TGTGCCAGCAGTCCCCCTTCCGGGGACTACGAGCAGTACTTC. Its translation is CASSPPSGDYEQYF.

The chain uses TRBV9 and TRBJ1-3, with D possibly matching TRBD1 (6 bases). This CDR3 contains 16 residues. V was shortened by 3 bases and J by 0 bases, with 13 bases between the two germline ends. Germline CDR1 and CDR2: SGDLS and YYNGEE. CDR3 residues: CASSERDKASGNTIYF. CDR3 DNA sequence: TGTGCCAGCAGCGAAAGGGACAAGGCCTCTGGAAACACCATATATTTT.

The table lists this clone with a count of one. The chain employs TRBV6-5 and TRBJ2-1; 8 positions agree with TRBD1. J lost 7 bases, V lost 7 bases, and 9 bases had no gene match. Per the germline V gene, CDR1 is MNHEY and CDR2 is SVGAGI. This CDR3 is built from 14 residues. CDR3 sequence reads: CASTSLTGANEQFF. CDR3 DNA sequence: TGTGCCAGCACGAGCTTGACAGGGGCAAATGAGCAGTTCTTC.

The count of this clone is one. The CDR3 spells CASSPPSAIYTGELFF. CDR3 nucleotides: TGTGCCAGCTCACCACCTTCCGCTATTTACACCGGGGAGCTGTTTTTT. J is TRBJ2-2 and V is TRBV18; unclear D gene. The V end was cut by 0 bases, the J end by 3 bases, with 11 bases between. Per germline, CDR1 KGHSH and CDR2 LQKENI. The CDR3 is made up of 16 amino acids.

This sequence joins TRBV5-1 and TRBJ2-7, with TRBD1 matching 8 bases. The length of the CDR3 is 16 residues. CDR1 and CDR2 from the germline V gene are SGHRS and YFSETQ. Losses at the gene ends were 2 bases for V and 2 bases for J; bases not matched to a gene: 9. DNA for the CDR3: TGCGCCAGCAGCTTACAAGGGGACAGGCAAACCTACGAGCAGTACTTC. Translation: CASSLQGDRQTYEQYF. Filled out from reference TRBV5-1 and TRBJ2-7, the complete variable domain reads KAGVTQTPRYLIKTRGQQVTLSCSPISGHRSVSWYQQTPGQGLQFLFEYFSETQRNKGNFPGRFSGRQFSNSRSEMNVSTLELGDSALYLCASSLQGDRQTYEQYFGPGTRLTVT.

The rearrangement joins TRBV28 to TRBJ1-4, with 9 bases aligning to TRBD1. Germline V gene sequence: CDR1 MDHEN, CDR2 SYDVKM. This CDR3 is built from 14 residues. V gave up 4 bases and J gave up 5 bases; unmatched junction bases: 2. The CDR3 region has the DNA TGTGCCAGCAGTTACGGACAGGGGAATGAAAAACTGTTTTTT. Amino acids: CASSYGQGNEKLFF. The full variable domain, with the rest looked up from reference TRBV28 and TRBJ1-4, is DVKVTQSSRYLVKRTGEKVFLECVQDMDHENMFWYRQDPGLGLRLIYFSYDVKMKEKGDIPEGYSVSREKKERFSLILESASTNQTSMYLCASSYGQGNEKLFFGSGTQLSVL.

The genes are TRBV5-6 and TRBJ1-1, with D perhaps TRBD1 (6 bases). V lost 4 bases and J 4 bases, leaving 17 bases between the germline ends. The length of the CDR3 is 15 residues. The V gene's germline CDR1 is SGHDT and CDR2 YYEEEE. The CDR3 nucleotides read TGTGCCAGCAGCCCACTTCAGGGGTCCGGCACTGAAGCTTTCTTT. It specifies CASSPLQGSGTEAFF.

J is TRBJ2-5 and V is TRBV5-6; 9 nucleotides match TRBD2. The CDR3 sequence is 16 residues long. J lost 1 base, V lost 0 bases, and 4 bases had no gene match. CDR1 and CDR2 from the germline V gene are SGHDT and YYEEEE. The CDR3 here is CASSLVVAGAQETQYF. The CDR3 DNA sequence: TGTGCCAGCAGCTTGGTAGTAGCGGGGGCCCAAGAGACCCAGTACTTC.

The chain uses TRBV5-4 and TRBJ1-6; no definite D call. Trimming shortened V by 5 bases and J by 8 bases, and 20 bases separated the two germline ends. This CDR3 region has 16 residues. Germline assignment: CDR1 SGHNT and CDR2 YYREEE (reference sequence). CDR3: CASSSGISVTDSPLHF. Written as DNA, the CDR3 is TGTGCCAGCAGTTCGGGGATTTCGGTAACTGATTCACCCCTCCACTTT. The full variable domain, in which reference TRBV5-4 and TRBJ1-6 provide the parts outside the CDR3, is ETGVTQSPTHLIKTRGQQVTLRCSSQSGHNTVSWYQQALGQGPQFIFQYYREEENGRGNFPPRFSGLQFPNYSSELNVNALELDDSALYLCASSSGISVTDSPLHFGNGTRLTVT.

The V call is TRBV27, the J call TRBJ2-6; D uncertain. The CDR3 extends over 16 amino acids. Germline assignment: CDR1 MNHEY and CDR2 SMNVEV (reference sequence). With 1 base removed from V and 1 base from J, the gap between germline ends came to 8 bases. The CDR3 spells CASSLWSRSGANVLTF. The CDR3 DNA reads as TGTGCCAGCAGTTTATGGAGTAGATCTGGGGCCAACGTCCTGACTTTC.

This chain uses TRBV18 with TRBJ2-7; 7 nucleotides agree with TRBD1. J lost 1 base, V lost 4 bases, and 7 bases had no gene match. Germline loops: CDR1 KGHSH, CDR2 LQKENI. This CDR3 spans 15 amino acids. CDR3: CASSRAQGVSYEQYF. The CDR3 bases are TGTGCCAGCTCACGCGCGCAGGGGGTATCCTACGAGCAGTACTTC.

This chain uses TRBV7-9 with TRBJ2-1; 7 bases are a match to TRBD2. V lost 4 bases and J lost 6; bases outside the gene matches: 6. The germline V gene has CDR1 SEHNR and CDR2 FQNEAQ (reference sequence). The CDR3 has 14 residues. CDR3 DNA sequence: TGTGCCAGCAGCTCTGGACTAGTAGCCAATGAGCAGTTCTTC. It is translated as CASSSGLVANEQFF. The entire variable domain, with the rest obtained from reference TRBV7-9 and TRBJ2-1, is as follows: DTGVSQNPRHKITKRGQNVTFRCDPISEHNRLYWYRQTLGQGPEFLTYFQNEAQLEKSRLLSDRFSAERPKGSFSTLEIQRTEQGDSAMYLCASSSGLVANEQFFGPGTRLTVL.

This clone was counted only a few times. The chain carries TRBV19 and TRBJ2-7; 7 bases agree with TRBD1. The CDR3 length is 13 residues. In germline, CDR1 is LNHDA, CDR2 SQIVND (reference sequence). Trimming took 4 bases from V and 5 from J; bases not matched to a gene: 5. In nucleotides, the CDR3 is TGTGCCAGTAGTAGGGGACAGAACAACGAGCAGTACTTC. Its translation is CASSRGQNNEQYF.

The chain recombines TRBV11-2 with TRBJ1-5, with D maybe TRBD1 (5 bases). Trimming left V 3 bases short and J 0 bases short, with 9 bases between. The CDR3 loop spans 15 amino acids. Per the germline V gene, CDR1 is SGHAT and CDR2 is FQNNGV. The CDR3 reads CASSFSGYSNQPQHF. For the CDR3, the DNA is TGTGCCAGCAGCTTTTCAGGGTATAGCAATCAGCCCCAGCATTTT.

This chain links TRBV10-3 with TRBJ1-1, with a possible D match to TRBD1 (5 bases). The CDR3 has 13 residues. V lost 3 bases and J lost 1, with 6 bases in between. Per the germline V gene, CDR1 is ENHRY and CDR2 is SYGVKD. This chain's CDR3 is CAISERGNTEAFF. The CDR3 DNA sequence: TGTGCCATCAGTGAAAGGGGGAACACTGAAGCTTTCTTT.

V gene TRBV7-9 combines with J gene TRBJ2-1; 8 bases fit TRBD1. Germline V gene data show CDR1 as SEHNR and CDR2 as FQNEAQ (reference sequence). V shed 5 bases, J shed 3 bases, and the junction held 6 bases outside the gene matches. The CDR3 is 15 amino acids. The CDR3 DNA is TGTGCCAGCAGCCGATGGACAGGGAACTACAATGAGCAGTTCTTC. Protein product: CASSRWTGNYNEQFF.

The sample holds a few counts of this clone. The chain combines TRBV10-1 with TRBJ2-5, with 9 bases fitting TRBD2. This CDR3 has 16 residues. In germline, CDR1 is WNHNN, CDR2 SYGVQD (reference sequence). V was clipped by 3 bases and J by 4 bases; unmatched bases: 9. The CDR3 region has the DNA TGCGCCAGCAGTGAATTTTTCCTAGCGGGACGAGAGACCCAGTACTTC. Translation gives CASSEFFLAGRETQYF.

Here the CDR3 reads CASSLIPAVEGGTQYF. Written as DNA, the CDR3 is TGTGCCAGCAGCTTAATCCCCGCGGTGGAGGGAGGGACCCAGTACTTC. This chain uses TRBV7-3 with TRBJ2-5; D perhaps matches TRBD2 (6 bases). V lost 1 base and J 7 bases, leaving 19 bases between the germline ends. CDR3 length: 16 amino acids. CDR1 and CDR2 (germline): SGHTA, FQGTGA.

As DNA, the CDR3 is TGTGCCAGCAGCTTAGGCGGGAGGGCTCCTGAGCAGTTCTTC. Translation gives CASSLGGRAPEQFF. J is TRBJ2-1 and V is TRBV11-3; 9 bases align to TRBD2. The germline V gene encodes CDR1 SGHNT and CDR2 YENEEA. V trimming: 1 base; J trimming: 9 bases; junction bases outside the gene matches: 4. The CDR3 length is 14 residues.

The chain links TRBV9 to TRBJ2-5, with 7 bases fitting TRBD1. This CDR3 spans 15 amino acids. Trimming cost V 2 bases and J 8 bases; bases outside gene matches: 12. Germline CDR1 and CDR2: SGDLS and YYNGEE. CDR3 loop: CASSVYGTEQGTQYF. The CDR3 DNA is TGTGCCAGCAGCGTGTACGGGACAGAGCAAGGCACCCAGTACTTC.

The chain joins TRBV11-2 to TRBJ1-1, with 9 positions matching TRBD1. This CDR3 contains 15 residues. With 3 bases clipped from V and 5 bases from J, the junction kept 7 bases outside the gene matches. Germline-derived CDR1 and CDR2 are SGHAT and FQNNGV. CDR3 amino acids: CASSFMTGGFTEAFF. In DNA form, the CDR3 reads TGTGCCAGCAGCTTTATGACAGGGGGTTTTACTGAAGCTTTCTTT.